This entry lists 5 T cell receptor beta chains sequenced from one sample in a study of T cell repertoires in cytomegalovirus infection. These receptors are not linked to any known antigen. TCRdb called the reads again in MiXCR, with one record for every CDR3 protein. The sample lists 54,000 or so distinct CDR3 sequences; about 30% were seen once. The specimen was PBMCs, sequenced either directly or after in vitro stimulation (not recorded which). These receptors were collected from a human donor in good health (CMV status not recorded). Some clones in this sample may be carry-over from other donors' samples.

The genes are TRBV20-1 and TRBJ1-1; 9 bases agree with TRBD1. The CDR3 is 16 amino acids. With V trimmed by 0 bases and J by 7 bases, 12 bases remained unmatched. Per germline, CDR1 DFQATT and CDR2 SNEGSKA (reference sequence). The CDR3 here is CSARDWDRATESEAFF. DNA for the CDR3: TGCAGTGCTAGAGATTGGGACAGGGCCACTGAGAGTGAAGCTTTCTTT.

This clonotype has a handful of counts. The chain recombines TRBV11-3 with TRBJ2-1; D might be TRBD1 or TRBD2, each matching 5 bases. The CDR3 spans 14 residues. V lost 3 bases and J 5 bases, leaving 11 bases between the germline ends. Germline CDR1 is SGHNT and CDR2 is YENEEA. DNA of the CDR3: TGTGCCAGCAGCTTTGGACTGGACAACAATGAGCAGTTCTTC. As protein: CASSFGLDNNEQFF.

The chain combines TRBV20-1 with TRBJ2-3, with 8 positions matching TRBD2. Germline lookup yields CDR1 DFQATT and CDR2 SNEGSKA (reference sequence). CDR3 length: 15 amino acids. The trim removed 4 bases at V and 6 bases at J, leaving 12 bases unmatched. CDR3 nucleotide sequence: TGCAGTGCTATCCTCCTTGAACCGGGAGGGGATACGCAGTATTTT. Its translation: CSAILLEPGGDTQYF.

This clonotype has only a few counts. This sequence joins TRBV28 and TRBJ2-2; 7 bases agree with TRBD1. CDR3 length: 15 amino acids. Trimming removed 5 bases from V and 3 bases from J; junction bases left unmatched: 6. Germline CDR1 is MDHEN and CDR2 is SYDVKM. CDR3: CASSPWTGDTGELFF. CDR3 bases: TGTGCCAGCAGTCCCTGGACAGGCGACACCGGGGAGCTGTTTTTT.

This clonotype was observed a few times. V and J are TRBV6-5 and TRBJ2-6; tentatively, D is TRBD1 (6 bases). V dropped 6 bases and J dropped 0 bases, with 15 bases sitting between them. CDR1 and CDR2 (germline): MNHEY, SVGAGI. The CDR3 length is 17 residues. The DNA for the CDR3 is TGTGCCAGCAGCCGGACAGCTCCGAGCTCTGGGGCCAACGTCCTGACTTTC. Its protein is CASSRTAPSSGANVLTF.